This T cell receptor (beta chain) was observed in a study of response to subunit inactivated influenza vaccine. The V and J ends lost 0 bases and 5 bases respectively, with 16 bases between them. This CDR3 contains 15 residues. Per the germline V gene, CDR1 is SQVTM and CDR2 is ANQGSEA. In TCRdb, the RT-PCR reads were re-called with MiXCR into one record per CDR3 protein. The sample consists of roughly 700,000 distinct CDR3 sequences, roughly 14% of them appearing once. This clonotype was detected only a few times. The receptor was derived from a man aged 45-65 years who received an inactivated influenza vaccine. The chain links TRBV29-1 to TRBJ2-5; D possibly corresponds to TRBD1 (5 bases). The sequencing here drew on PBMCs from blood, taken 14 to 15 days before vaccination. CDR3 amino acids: CSVEDQFKGLETQYF. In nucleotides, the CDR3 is TGCAGCGTTGAAGATCAATTTAAGGGGCTCGAGACCCAGTACTTC.